The clone carrying this T cell receptor beta chain was detected many times. What it recognizes is unknown. The sample is drawn from a study of identical twins. Study conclusions and caveats: The study based its conclusions on cross-sectional statistical analysis and did not follow the same donors.

Per the germline V gene, CDR1 is ENHRY and CDR2 is SYGVKD. The CDR3 sequence is 13 residues long. The V gene end was trimmed by 6 bases and the J gene end by 5 bases; junction bases not matched to a gene: 2. MiXCR, run by TCRdb on the 5' RACE reads, gives a single entry per CDR3 protein. Of around 250,000 distinct CDR3 sequences listed, more than 9.5% were seen once; the top ten hold roughly 4%. Donors were all healthy Caucasians. This same sample was also taken into another study, of yellow fever vaccine responses in identical twins.

The material sequenced was memory (CD45RO+) T cells sorted from blood. This sequence was found in a young woman in good health. This chain uses TRBV10-3 with TRBJ2-1, with TRBD1 matching 9 bases. CDR3 sequence (DNA): TGTGCCATCAGCAGGACAGGGGACAATGAGCAGTTCTTC. Protein product: CAISRTGDNEQFF.